The 29 T cell receptor beta chains given below trace back to one sample, sequenced in a study of T cells after yellow fever vaccination. TCRdb fed the 5' RACE reads into MiXCR, producing one record per CDR3 protein. In the table there are some 340,000 distinct CDR3 sequences, about 10% of which are singletons. The sample here was CD4+ T cells sorted from PBMCs, taken 45 days after the yellow fever booster vaccination. These receptors were obtained from a man between 18 and 29 years old who received the YFV17D yellow fever vaccine.

The J gene is TRBJ1-5, the V gene TRBV7-2; 8 bases are a match to TRBD1. Per the germline V gene, CDR1 is SGHTA and CDR2 is FQGNSA. The junction had 3 bases not matched to a gene; V was cut back by 3 bases and J by 5 bases. This CDR3 contains 14 residues. The CDR3 sequence is CASSFRTGHQPQHF. In DNA form, the CDR3 reads TGTGCCAGCAGCTTCAGGACAGGGCATCAGCCCCAGCATTTT.

In DNA, the CDR3 is TGTGCCAGCAGTTCCGGACAGGAGAACACTGAAGCTTTCTTT. Amino acids: CASSSGQENTEAFF. This sequence joins TRBV6-5 and TRBJ1-1, with 7 bases identical to TRBD1. Germline V CDR1 and CDR2: MNHEY, SVGAGI. CDR3 length: 14 residues. V gave up 4 bases and J gave up 1 base; unmatched junction bases: 3.

This clonotype has at least ten counts. The V gene is TRBV9, the J gene TRBJ1-4; D is undetermined. CDR3 length equals 15 residues. V was shortened by 4 bases and J by 8 bases, with 18 bases between the two germline ends. The germline gives CDR1 SGDLS, CDR2 YYNGEE. CDR3 loop: CASSRGKGAGEKLFF. CDR3 nucleotide sequence: TGTGCCAGCAGCAGAGGGAAGGGAGCTGGGGAAAAACTGTTTTTT.

This clonotype was seen more than once but under ten times. The chain's CDR3 is CASSLASDSPLHF. CDR3 nucleotide sequence: TGTGCCAGCAGCTTAGCGTCGGATTCACCCCTCCACTTT. The chain employs TRBV7-2 and TRBJ1-6; D not certain. Germline CDR1 SGHTA, CDR2 FQGNSA. The CDR3 length is 13 residues. V was trimmed by 0 bases and J by 8 bases, leaving 5 bases between them.

This chain uses TRBV5-1 with TRBJ1-4, with 7 nucleotides matching TRBD1. Per the germline V gene, CDR1 is SGHRS and CDR2 is YFSETQ. J lost 2 bases, V lost 5 bases, and 3 bases had no gene match. This CDR3 comprises 14 residues. The CDR3: CASRRDSTNEKLFF. In DNA form, the CDR3 reads TGCGCCAGCAGACGGGACAGCACTAATGAAAAACTGTTTTTT.

The V and J genes are TRBV7-9 and TRBJ2-1; maybe TRBD1 (6 bases). The CDR3 is 17 residues long. Germline V gives CDR1 SEHNR, CDR2 FQNEAQ (reference sequence). V lost 4 bases and J lost 4, with 20 bases in between. The CDR3 here is CASSSFPQGFQYNEQFF. CDR3 bases: TGTGCCAGCAGCTCTTTTCCACAGGGCTTTCAATACAATGAGCAGTTCTTC. Filled out from reference TRBV7-9 and TRBJ2-1, the complete variable domain reads DTGVSQNPRHKITKRGQNVTFRCDPISEHNRLYWYRQTLGQGPEFLTYFQNEAQLEKSRLLSDRFSAERPKGSFSTLEIQRTEQGDSAMYLCASSSFPQGFQYNEQFFGPGTRLTVL.

The CDR3 nucleotides read TGTGCCAGCAGTACCCTATATCACCGGGACAGCAACACTGAAGCTTTCTTT. Amino acid sequence: CASSTLYHRDSNTEAFF. The rearrangement uses TRBV12-3 or TRBV12-4 and TRBJ1-1, with 7 bases that match TRBD1. This CDR3 is 17 amino acids long. The V segment lost 5 bases and the J segment 2 bases; nucleotides outside the gene matches: 14.

The J gene is TRBJ2-3, the V gene TRBV9, with no clear D. Trimming took off 0 bases at V and 2 bases at J, with 10 bases between the two ends. This CDR3 is 15 amino acids long. CDR1 and CDR2 (germline): SGDLS, YYNGEE. CDR3 DNA sequence: TGTGCCAGCAGCGTAGGACCTAATCCCACAGATACGCAGTATTTT. Translation gives CASSVGPNPTDTQYF.

This clonotype occurred a few times. The J gene is TRBJ2-7, the V gene TRBV2; D uncertain. The CDR3 spans 15 residues. Germline-derived CDR1 and CDR2 are SNHLY and FYNNEI. The V end lost 0 bases, the J end lost 3 bases, and 12 bases lay between the germline ends. CDR3: CASSEAPPEYYEQYF. The CDR3 DNA reads TGTGCCAGCAGTGAAGCCCCACCGGAATACTACGAGCAGTACTTC. Drawing the rest from reference TRBV2 and TRBJ2-7, the complete variable domain is EPEVTQTPSHQVTQMGQEVILRCVPISNHLYFYWYRQILGQKVEFLVSFYNNEISEKSEIFDDQFSVERPDGSNFTLKIRSTKLEDSAMYFCASSEAPPEYYEQYFGPGTRLTVT.

In this sample, this clonotype turned up many times. The chain's CDR3 is CASSVRDRYTDTQYF. CDR3 sequence (DNA): TGCGCCAGCAGCGTTCGGGACAGGTACACAGATACGCAGTATTTT. This chain links TRBV5-1 with TRBJ2-3; TRBD1 matches at 8 bases. This CDR3 region has 15 residues. The germline V gene has CDR1 SGHRS and CDR2 YFSETQ. With 4 bases clipped from V and 2 bases from J, the junction kept 6 bases outside the gene matches. The full variable domain, rest sourced from reference TRBV5-1 and TRBJ2-3, is KAGVTQTPRYLIKTRGQQVTLSCSPISGHRSVSWYQQTPGQGLQFLFEYFSETQRNKGNFPGRFSGRQFSNSRSEMNVSTLELGDSALYLCASSVRDRYTDTQYFGPGTRLTVL.

This clonotype was seen only a few times. This chain connects TRBV6-4 to TRBJ1-2; D unclear. The V end lost 4 bases, the J end lost 3 bases, and 9 bases lay between the germline ends. The CDR3 runs to 13 residues. Per the germline V gene, CDR1 is MRHNA and CDR2 is SNTAGT. CDR3 sequence reads: CASSAHGDYGYTF. The CDR3 DNA follows: TGTGCCAGCAGTGCCCACGGAGACTATGGCTACACCTTC.

The V and J genes are TRBV30 and TRBJ1-2, with a possible D match to TRBD1 (5 bases). V was cut by 4 bases and J by 3 bases, with 9 bases left in between. CDR1 and CDR2 from the germline V gene are GTSNPN and SVGIG (reference sequence). This CDR3 contains 12 residues. The CDR3 DNA sequence: TGTGCCTGGACTAGAGGGGACTATGGCTACACCTTC. Translation: CAWTRGDYGYTF.

Only a few counts were recorded for this clonotype. The chain uses TRBV7-6 and TRBJ1-5, with 8 bases fitting TRBD1. With 5 bases clipped from V and 5 bases from J, the junction kept 8 bases outside the gene matches. CDR3 size: 15 residues. Germline assignment: CDR1 SGHVS and CDR2 FNYEAQ. The CDR3 region has the DNA TGTGCCAGCAGCCCGGACAGGGACTTTTATCAGCCCCAGCATTTT. The encoded protein is CASSPDRDFYQPQHF.

The V and J genes are TRBV5-1 and TRBJ2-2, with TRBD1 matching 8 bases. Looked up from germline, CDR1 is SGHRS and CDR2 is YFSETQ. The CDR3 sequence is 14 residues long. The J segment lost 4 bases and the V segment lost 7 bases, leaving 6 bases of the junction unmatched. Here the CDR3 reads CASDRGQGTGELFF. CDR3 bases: TGCGCCAGCGACAGGGGCCAGGGCACCGGGGAGCTGTTTTTT.

This clonotype showed up many times. This rearrangement joins TRBV7-9 to TRBJ1-1; perhaps TRBD1 as D (6 bases). Trimming removed 6 bases at V and 0 bases at J, with 11 bases between. The CDR3 length is 14 residues. Germline V gives CDR1 SEHNR, CDR2 FQNEAQ (reference sequence). The CDR3 spells CASSPRGLNTEAFF. The DNA for the CDR3 is TGTGCCAGCAGTCCCCGGGGGCTGAACACTGAAGCTTTCTTT.

This clonotype was seen at least ten times. The rearrangement joins TRBV11-2 to TRBJ2-1; D gene ambiguous. The germline V and J ends were trimmed by 3 bases and 4 bases, with 7 bases remaining between them. CDR1 is SGHAT, CDR2 FQNNGV, per germline. The CDR3 totals 13 residues. The CDR3 loop is CASSFAGYNEQFF. The DNA of the CDR3 is TGTGCCAGCAGCTTCGCTGGGTACAATGAGCAGTTCTTC. Together with reference TRBV11-2 and TRBJ2-1, the CDR3 gives the full variable domain: EAGVAQSPRYKIIEKRQSVAFWCNPISGHATLYWYQQILGQGPKLLIQFQNNGVVDDSQLPKDRFSAERLKGVDSTLKIQPAKLEDSAVYLCASSFAGYNEQFFGPGTRLTVL.

The genes are TRBV7-9 and TRBJ2-7; D remains ambiguous. Deletions cut 3 bases from V and 1 base from J, with 10 bases between. The CDR3 spans 14 residues. Germline assignment: CDR1 SEHNR and CDR2 FQNEAQ (reference sequence). CDR3 bases: TGTGCCAGCAGCTTCGAGGCCCAATCCTACGAGCAGTACTTC. Its translation is CASSFEAQSYEQYF.

This clonotype turned up a few times. The chain links TRBV6-1 to TRBJ1-5; no clear D gene. CDR1 and CDR2 from the germline V gene are MNHNS and SASEGT. This CDR3 is 13 amino acids long. V was shortened by 4 bases and J by 7 bases, with 11 bases between the two germline ends. CDR3 DNA: TGTGCCAGCAGTGTTCGCCTGGGACAGCCCCAGCATTTT. It yields the protein CASSVRLGQPQHF.

The rearrangement uses TRBV2 and TRBJ2-7, with D perhaps assigned TRBD1 or TRBD2 (6 bases each). The germline V and J ends were trimmed by 3 bases and 4 bases, with 16 bases remaining between them. There are 15 residues in the CDR3. The V gene's germline CDR1 is SNHLY and CDR2 FYNNEI. CDR3 coding DNA: TGTGCCAGCAGTGAGGAGGGGGGCCTTCTTTACGAGCAGTACTTC. Amino acids: CASSEEGGLLYEQYF.

This clonotype was seen a few times. The rearrangement uses TRBV5-1 and TRBJ1-2; 9 nucleotides match TRBD1. The CDR3 totals 13 residues. The germline V gene encodes CDR1 SGHRS and CDR2 YFSETQ. The V gene end was trimmed by 5 bases and the J gene end by 7 bases; junction bases not matched to a gene: 6. In DNA form, the CDR3 reads TGCGCCAGCAGATCAGGACAGGGGCCTGGCTACACCTTC. Translation gives CASRSGQGPGYTF.

This chain connects TRBV2 to TRBJ2-1, with TRBD2 as a possible D gene (6 bases). The CDR3 length is 13 residues. Looked up from germline, CDR1 is SNHLY and CDR2 is FYNNEI. Trimming stripped 6 bases from V and 7 bases from J, with 13 bases between. The CDR3 sequence is CASRLGGGNEQFF. CDR3 coding DNA: TGTGCCAGCAGGCTAGGTGGGGGGAATGAGCAGTTCTTC.

The chain combines TRBV5-6 with TRBJ2-7, with 7 bases fitting TRBD1. The germline V gene encodes CDR1 SGHDT and CDR2 YYEEEE. This CDR3 comprises 14 residues. The V and J ends lost 2 bases and 3 bases, in that order; junction bases with no gene match: 5. CDR3 in amino acids: CASSFGTERYEQYF. The CDR3 bases are TGTGCCAGCAGCTTCGGGACAGAGCGCTACGAGCAGTACTTC.

The sample holds many counts of this clonotype. J is TRBJ1-2 and V is TRBV25-1; TRBD1 matches at 9 bases. The CDR3 length is 16 residues. V lost 5 bases to trimming and J lost 8 bases; unmatched junction nucleotides: 15. The V gene's germline CDR1 is MGHDK and CDR2 SYGVNS. The CDR3 here is CASSPGQGRGLGGYTF. In nucleotides, the CDR3 is TGTGCCAGCAGTCCGGGACAGGGCCGGGGGTTAGGGGGCTACACCTTC.

This clonotype was picked up a small number of times. The chain uses TRBV6-6 and TRBJ1-5; no reliable D call. V was clipped by 5 bases and J by 6 bases, with 11 bases between them. The CDR3 contains 13 residues. Germline assignment: CDR1 MNHNY and CDR2 SVGAGI (reference sequence). Written as DNA, the CDR3 is TGTGCCAGCAGTAGACGGATGCGTCAGCCCCAGCATTTT. Protein product: CASSRRMRQPQHF.

The chain joins TRBV10-3 to TRBJ2-5, with 8 bases lining up with TRBD1. The CDR3 is 15 amino acids. V gave up 5 bases and J gave up 3 bases; unmatched junction bases: 8. The germline V gene has CDR1 ENHRY and CDR2 SYGVKD. The CDR3 is CAISHSSQGEETQYF. CDR3 nucleotides: TGTGCCATCAGTCATTCGTCACAGGGGGAAGAGACCCAGTACTTC.

This CDR3 is CASSLLAGESTDTQYF. DNA for the CDR3: TGCGCCAGCAGCCTCTTAGCGGGGGAGAGCACAGATACGCAGTATTTT. The chain combines TRBV5-1 with TRBJ2-3, with 9 positions matching TRBD2. V shed 4 bases and J 0 bases; nucleotides not matched to a gene: 6. Germline CDR1 reads SGHRS; CDR2 reads YFSETQ. CDR3 size: 16 residues. Filled out from reference TRBV5-1 and TRBJ2-3, the complete variable domain reads KAGVTQTPRYLIKTRGQQVTLSCSPISGHRSVSWYQQTPGQGLQFLFEYFSETQRNKGNFPGRFSGRQFSNSRSEMNVSTLELGDSALYLCASSLLAGESTDTQYFGPGTRLTVL.

This clonotype has ten or more counts. The rearrangement joins TRBV4-3 to TRBJ1-1, with TRBD1 as a possible D gene (6 bases). The V gene lost 1 base and the J gene lost 6 bases, with 9 bases spanning the gap. The germline gives CDR1 LGHNA, CDR2 YSLEER. The CDR3 spans 13 residues. The CDR3 region is CASSQAQGPEAFF. CDR3 sequence (DNA): TGCGCCAGCAGCCAAGCCCAGGGGCCTGAAGCTTTCTTT.

The rearrangement joins TRBV7-2 to TRBJ2-1; 9 nucleotides match TRBD2. With V trimmed by 4 bases and J by 7 bases, 2 bases remained unmatched. Looked up from germline, CDR1 is SGHTA and CDR2 is FQGNSA. The CDR3 contains 13 residues. The CDR3 nucleotides are TGTGCCAGCAGCTCCGGACTAGCGAATGAGCAGTTCTTC. Amino acids: CASSSGLANEQFF.

This clonotype has just a few counts. This chain connects TRBV7-6 to TRBJ2-7, with TRBD1 matching 7 bases. V lost 4 bases and J lost 5; bases outside the gene matches: 14. Germline loops: CDR1 SGHVS, CDR2 FNYEAQ. The CDR3 has 16 residues. The CDR3, as DNA: TGTGCCAGCAGCTCCAATCCCTCGACAGGGTTCAACGAGCAGTACTTC. This codes for CASSSNPSTGFNEQYF.